Shown below are 14 T cell receptor beta chains from a single sample sequenced in a study of T cell changes during pregnancy in multiple sclerosis. The assay was immunoSEQ multiplex PCR, and TCRdb's table has in-frame clones only and misses some. This sample has 37,000 or so clones, with approximately 85% found just once. Specimen: CD4+ T cells from peripheral blood mononuclear cells, collected before pregnancy. These receptors were obtained from a female donor with multiple sclerosis, enrolled in a pregnancy study.

V is TRBV15 and J is TRBJ2-3, with 7 nucleotides matching TRBD1. CDR1 LNHNV and CDR2 YYDKDF come from the germline V gene (reference sequence). This CDR3 comprises 15 residues. V shed 3 bases, J shed 2 bases, and the junction held 5 bases outside the gene matches. In nucleotides, the CDR3 is TGTGCCACCAGCAGTGCCGGGACAGACACAGATACGCAGTATTTT. It codes for CATSSAGTDTDTQYF.

The chain combines TRBV9 with TRBJ1-1, with D uncertain. V was pared by 3 bases and J by 1 base, with 7 bases between. Per germline, CDR1 SGDLS and CDR2 YYNGEE. The length of the CDR3 is 13 residues. The DNA of the CDR3 is TGTGCCAGCAGCGCCCGGGGGAACACTGAAGCTTTCTTT. It is translated as CASSARGNTEAFF.

The chain employs TRBV10-3 and TRBJ1-1; TRBD1 aligns across 7 bases. Per germline, CDR1 ENHRY and CDR2 SYGVKD. J gave up 10 bases and V 2 bases, and 7 bases lay outside the gene matches. The CDR3 is 13 amino acids. The CDR3 DNA is TGTGCCATCAGTGAGCCCCAGACAGGGCGAGCTTTCTTT. Its protein is CAISEPQTGRAFF.

This clone was seen only once. The CDR3 protein is CASSAGQATGELFF. CDR3 nucleotide sequence: TGTGCCAGCAGCGCGGGACAGGCCACCGGGGAGCTGTTTTTT. The rearrangement joins TRBV9 to TRBJ2-2, with 8 bases aligning to TRBD1. CDR1 and CDR2 from the germline V gene are SGDLS and YYNGEE. V gave up 3 bases and J gave up 4 bases; unmatched junction bases: 2. The CDR3 covers 14 residues.

The chain recombines TRBV6-1 with TRBJ2-3, with 9 bases identical to TRBD2. J was trimmed by 3 bases and V by 6 bases; bases with no gene match: 7. Germline CDR1 MNHNS, CDR2 SASEGT. CDR3 length equals 15 residues. The CDR3 DNA reads as TGTGCCAGCAGGACGGGACTAGCAGTTACAGATACGCAGTATTTT. Protein sequence: CASRTGLAVTDTQYF.

This chain links TRBV18 with TRBJ1-3; D may be TRBD1 (6 bases). The CDR3 spans 16 residues. Per the germline V gene, CDR1 is KGHSH and CDR2 is LQKENI. With 3 bases removed from V and 0 bases from J, the gap between germline ends came to 12 bases. CDR3 sequence: CASSPLDSSSGNTIYF. CDR3 DNA sequence: TGTGCCAGCTCACCTTTGGACAGCAGCTCTGGAAACACCATATATTTT.

The chain joins TRBV2 to TRBJ2-5, with TRBD2 identical over 13 bases. With V trimmed by 5 bases and J by 5 bases, 5 bases remained unmatched. This CDR3 spans 15 amino acids. Per the germline V gene, CDR1 is SNHLY and CDR2 is FYNNEI. The CDR3 here is CASSSGLAGRETQYF. The CDR3 DNA reads as TGTGCCAGCAGTTCGGGACTAGCGGGACGGGAGACCCAGTACTTC. The variable domain in full, completed from reference TRBV2 and TRBJ2-5, reads EPEVTQTPSHQVTQMGQEVILRCVPISNHLYFYWYRQILGQKVEFLVSFYNNEISEKSEIFDDQFSVERPDGSNFTLKIRSTKLEDSAMYFCASSSGLAGRETQYFGPGTRLLVL.

This chain links TRBV25-1 with TRBJ2-7; unclear D gene. CDR3 length: 10 amino acids. Germline CDR1 is MGHDK and CDR2 is SYGVNS. Trimming left V 8 bases short and J 3 bases short, with 5 bases between. The CDR3 reads CASGHYEQYF. In DNA form, the CDR3 reads TGTGCCAGCGGCCACTACGAGCAGTACTTC.

The CDR3 spells CASSEFRQKFYEQYF. The DNA of the CDR3 is TGTGCCAGCAGTGAATTCCGCCAGAAGTTTTACGAGCAGTACTTC. This chain links TRBV6-1 with TRBJ2-7; D unclear. Looked up from germline, CDR1 is MNHNS and CDR2 is SASEGT. V was shortened by 2 bases and J by 4 bases, with 15 bases between the two germline ends. There are 15 residues in the CDR3.

V usage is TRBV28 and J usage is TRBJ1-2; TRBD1 aligns across 8 bases. The CDR3 length is 13 residues. Trimming cost V 6 bases and J 8 bases; bases outside gene matches: 8. The germline V gene has CDR1 MDHEN and CDR2 SYDVKM. As DNA, the CDR3 is TGTGCCAGCAGCCGGGCAGGGGGCGGCGGCTACACCTTC. Protein: CASSRAGGGGYTF.

This clone appeared a single time. This chain links TRBV7-2 with TRBJ2-3; 7 nucleotides line up with TRBD1. CDR1 and CDR2 (germline): SGHTA, FQGNSA. V gave up 6 bases and J gave up 5 bases; unmatched junction bases: 8. CDR3 length: 14 residues. DNA for the CDR3: TGTGCCAGCAGTTCCAACAGGGGTGGAGATACGCAGTATTTT. Encoded protein: CASSSNRGGDTQYF.

J is TRBJ1-1 and V is TRBV19; D gene ambiguous. The CDR3 sequence is 18 residues long. CDR1 is LNHDA, CDR2 SQIVND, per germline (reference sequence). V lost 1 base and J lost 0, with 18 bases in between. DNA of the CDR3: TGTGCCAGTAGTATAGCCCCCTTGACATTGCTCATGAACACTGAAGCTTTCTTT. Translation gives CASSIAPLTLLMNTEAFF.

The CDR3 sequence is CASSPGQPNIQYF. In DNA form, the CDR3 reads TGTGCCAGCAGCCCCGGACAGCCCAACATTCAGTACTTC. The V and J genes are TRBV5-6 and TRBJ2-4; perhaps TRBD1 as D (6 bases). This CDR3 contains 13 residues. Trimming shortened V by 4 bases and J by 7 bases, and 12 bases separated the two germline ends. CDR1 and CDR2 (germline): SGHDT, YYEEEE.

J is TRBJ2-1 and V is TRBV5-1, with a tentative D call TRBD2 (6 bases). Trimming removed 7 bases at V and 5 bases at J, with 22 bases between. Germline V CDR1 and CDR2: SGHRS, YFSETQ. The CDR3 runs to 16 residues. Written as DNA, the CDR3 is TGCGCCAGCGTACCCGTCGGGAGTACTCGCAACAATGAGCAGTTCTTC. Encoded protein: CASVPVGSTRNNEQFF.